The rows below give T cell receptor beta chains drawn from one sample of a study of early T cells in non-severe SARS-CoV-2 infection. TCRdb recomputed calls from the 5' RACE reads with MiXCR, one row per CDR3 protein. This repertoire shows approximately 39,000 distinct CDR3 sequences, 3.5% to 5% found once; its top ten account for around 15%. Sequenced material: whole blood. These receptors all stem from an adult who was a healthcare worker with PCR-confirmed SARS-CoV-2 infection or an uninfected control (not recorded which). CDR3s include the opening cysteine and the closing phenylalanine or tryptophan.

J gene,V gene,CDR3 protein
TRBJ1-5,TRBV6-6,CASSQQDMAVVGPQHF
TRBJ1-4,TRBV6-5,CASSGTGTTNEKLFF
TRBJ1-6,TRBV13,CASSQEGLDNSPLHF
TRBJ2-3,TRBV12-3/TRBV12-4,CASTLQGGPNTDTQYF
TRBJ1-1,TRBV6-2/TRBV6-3,CASRFCTEAFF
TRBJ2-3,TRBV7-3,CASSPVGDTQYF
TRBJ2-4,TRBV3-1,CASSQVFTQKNIQYF
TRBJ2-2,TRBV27,CATTDSGAGELFF
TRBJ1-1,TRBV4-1,CASSQDSGVGTEAFF
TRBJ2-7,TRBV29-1,CSVGGTETLQYF
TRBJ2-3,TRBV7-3,CASSLIGLAGGNKTDTQYF
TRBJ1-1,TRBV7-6,CASSRTGTGGRVSHEAFF
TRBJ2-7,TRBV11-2,CASSLGQGSSEQYF
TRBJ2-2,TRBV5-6,CASGTTNTGELFF
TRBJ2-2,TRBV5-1,CASKVRGDSNTGELFF
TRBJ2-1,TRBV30,CAWGALGGQFF
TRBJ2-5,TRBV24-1,CATRQEATQYF
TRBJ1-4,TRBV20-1,CSASGGGSEKLFF
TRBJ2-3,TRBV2,CASSDERDTQYF
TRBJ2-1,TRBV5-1,CASSDWNEQFF
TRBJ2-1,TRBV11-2,CASSLRRVAGGLNEQFF
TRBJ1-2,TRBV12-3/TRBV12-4,CASSSPFPPENGYTF
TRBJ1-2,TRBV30,CAWSYGQGNGYTF
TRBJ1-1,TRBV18,CASSEQGANTEAFF
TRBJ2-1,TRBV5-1,CASSLDRDEQFF
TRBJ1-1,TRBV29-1,CSVVVSEAFF
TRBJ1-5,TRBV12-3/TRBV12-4,CASSLGVTGGQPQHF
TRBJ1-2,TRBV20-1,CSASPTTNYGYTF
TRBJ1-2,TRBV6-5,CASSPDGQALHGYTF
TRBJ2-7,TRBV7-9,CASSLVSRGPFSYEQYF
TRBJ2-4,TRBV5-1,CASSPGAVYDIQYF
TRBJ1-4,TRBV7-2,CASRTRSNEKLFF
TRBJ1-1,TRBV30,CAWSQGVDEAFF
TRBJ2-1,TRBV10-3,CAIKGSVATNEQFF
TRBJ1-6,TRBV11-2,CASSLVGTGLSPLHF
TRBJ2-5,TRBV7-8,CASSPAGTDETQYF
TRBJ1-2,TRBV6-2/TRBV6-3,CASSSSGGTYGGYTF
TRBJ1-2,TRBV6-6,CASSEPQGANYGYTF
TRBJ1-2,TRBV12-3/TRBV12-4,CASSLDGQYGYTF
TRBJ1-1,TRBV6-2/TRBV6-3,CASPHRAVNTEAFF
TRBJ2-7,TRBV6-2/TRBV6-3,CASSQIGEQYF
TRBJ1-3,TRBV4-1,CASSQQQGTGAGTIYF
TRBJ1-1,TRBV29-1,CSVGGKDTEAFF
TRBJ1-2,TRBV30,CACPPPISYYGYTF
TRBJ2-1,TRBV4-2,CASSQAGSSYNEQFF
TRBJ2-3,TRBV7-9,CASSLTSGGTGAQYF
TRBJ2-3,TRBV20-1,CSAYRVTDTQYF
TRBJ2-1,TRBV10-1,CASSEGTGGRNEQFF
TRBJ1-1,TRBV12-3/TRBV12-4,CASSAPGGTEAFF
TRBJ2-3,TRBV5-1,CASSFGASTDTQYF
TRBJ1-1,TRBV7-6,CASSSQVEATEAFF
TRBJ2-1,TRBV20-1,CSAHGRYNEQFF
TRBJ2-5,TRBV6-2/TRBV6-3,CASSYLLKGETQYF
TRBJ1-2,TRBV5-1,CASRGDTTEYGYTF
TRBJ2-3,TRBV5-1,CASSPMGGGTDTQYF
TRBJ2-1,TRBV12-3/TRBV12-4,CASSLDLGNEQFF
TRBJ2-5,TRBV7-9,CALSGKETQYF
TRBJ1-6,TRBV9,CASSAGDTPLHF
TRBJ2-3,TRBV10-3,CAIRETDTQYF
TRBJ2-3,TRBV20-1,CSASSGGAIGSTDTQYF